This T cell receptor (beta chain) was recorded in a study of shared clonotypes between healthy human individuals. Broader study findings: It was the few donors that limited the genetic and exposure-history diversity represented. The naive CD4 repertoires of several donors were compared, and around 4.9% of clonotypes were shared.

Trimming took 5 bases from V and 2 from J, leaving 8 bases between them. CDR1 is MNHEY, CDR2 SVGAGI, per germline. The CDR3 extends over 13 amino acids. The donor population consisted of healthy HIV-negative adults with no recent acute infections or vaccinations. Generated by immunoSEQ multiplex PCR, the TCRdb table keeps only in-frame clones and is missing some. Of more than 2,000,000 clones listed, more than 85% are singletons. As to this clone: Its antigen remains unknown.

The sequenced sample was naive CD4+ T cells from PBMCs. The subset denotes: CD45RA+ positively selected. The receptor was isolated from a man younger than 35 in good health. Some clones in this sample may be carry-over from other donors' samples. V is TRBV6-5 and J is TRBJ2-3; D call uncertain. Written as DNA, the CDR3 is TGTGCCAGCAGTGCTCTAATCACAGATACGCAGTATTTT. Translated, it gives CASSALITDTQYF.